This T cell receptor (beta chain) was observed in a study of blood T cell repertoires in COVID-19. Study-wide context: Sources were T cells, B-cell-depleted T cells, or PBMCs; the material itself was cDNA or gDNA.

Recovered Cohort 3 donors showed two negative PCRs, clearance, or symptom resolution. V lost 5 bases to trimming and J lost 5 bases, with 14 bases between them. Germline V CDR1 and CDR2: SGHRS, YFSETQ. The CDR3 sequence is 13 residues long. The table came from immunoSEQ multiplex PCR; TCRdb's copy has only in-frame clones and leaves some out. The sample lists 230,000 or so clones, 65% to 85% seen once, with roughly 3.1% in the top ten. In this sample, this clone turned up once. J is TRBJ2-7 and V is TRBV5-1; possible D gene TRBD1, 6 bases. This receptor was obtained from a man between 50 and 59 years old who had recovered from COVID-19. The sample comprised PBMCs or T cells enriched from blood (not recorded which). The CDR3 nucleotides are TGCGCCAGCAGACCTATACAGGGAAACGAGCAGTACTTC. Its protein is CASRPIQGNEQYF. Full variable domain (outside the CDR3, taken from reference TRBV5-1 and TRBJ2-7): KAGVTQTPRYLIKTRGQQVTLSCSPISGHRSVSWYQQTPGQGLQFLFEYFSETQRNKGNFPGRFSGRQFSNSRSEMNVSTLELGDSALYLCASRPIQGNEQYFGPGTRLTVT.